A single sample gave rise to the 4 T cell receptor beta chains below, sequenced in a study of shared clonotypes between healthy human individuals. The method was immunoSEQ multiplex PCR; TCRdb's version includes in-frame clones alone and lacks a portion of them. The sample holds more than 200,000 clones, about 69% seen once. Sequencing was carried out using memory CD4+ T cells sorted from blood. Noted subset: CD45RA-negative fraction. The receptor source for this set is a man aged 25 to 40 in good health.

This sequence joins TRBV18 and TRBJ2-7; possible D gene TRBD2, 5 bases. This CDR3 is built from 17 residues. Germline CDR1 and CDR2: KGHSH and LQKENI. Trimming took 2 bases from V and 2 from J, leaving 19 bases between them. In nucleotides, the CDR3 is TGTGCCAGCTCACCAAGTTACGCAAGCGGACCAACCTACGAGCAGTACTTC. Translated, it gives CASSPSYASGPTYEQYF.

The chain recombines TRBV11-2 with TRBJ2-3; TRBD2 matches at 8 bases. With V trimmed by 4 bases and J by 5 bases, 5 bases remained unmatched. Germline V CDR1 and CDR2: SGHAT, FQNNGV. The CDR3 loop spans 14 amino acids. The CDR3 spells CASSSMTSVDTQYF. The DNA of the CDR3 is TGTGCCAGCAGCTCGATGACTAGCGTAGATACGCAGTATTTT. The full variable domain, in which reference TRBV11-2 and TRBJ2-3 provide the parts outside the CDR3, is EAGVAQSPRYKIIEKRQSVAFWCNPISGHATLYWYQQILGQGPKLLIQFQNNGVVDDSQLPKDRFSAERLKGVDSTLKIQPAKLEDSAVYLCASSSMTSVDTQYFGPGTRLTVL.

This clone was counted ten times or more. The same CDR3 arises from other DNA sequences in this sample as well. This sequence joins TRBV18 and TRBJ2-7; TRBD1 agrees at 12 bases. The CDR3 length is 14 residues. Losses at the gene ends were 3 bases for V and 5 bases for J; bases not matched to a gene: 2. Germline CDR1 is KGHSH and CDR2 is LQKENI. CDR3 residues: CASSPGTGGDEQYF. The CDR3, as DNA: TGTGCCAGCTCACCCGGGACAGGGGGCGACGAGCAGTACTTC.

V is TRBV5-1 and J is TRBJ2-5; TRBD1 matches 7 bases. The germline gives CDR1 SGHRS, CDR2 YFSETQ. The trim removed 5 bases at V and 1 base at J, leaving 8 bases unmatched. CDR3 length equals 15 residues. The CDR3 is CASSEVGQTQETQYF. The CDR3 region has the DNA TGCGCCAGCAGTGAGGTGGGACAGACCCAAGAGACCCAGTACTTC.